This T cell receptor beta chain was sequenced for a study of T-cell memory formation after mild COVID-19. As for the study in general: There were largely donor-specific TCR clusters.

TCRdb itself ran the 5' RACE reads through MiXCR, one entry per CDR3 protein. The table has more than 150,000 distinct CDR3 sequences, approximately 18% seen once. Study-level results: A subset of responding clones appeared in pre-infection memory, suggesting cross-reactive memory joined. Chiefly within CM and EM were the contracting CD4+ clones; CD8+ ones were within EMRA.

V lost 6 bases to trimming and J lost 1 base, with 12 bases between them. This CDR3 is built from 14 residues. This clonotype was seen only a few times. Its antigen is not identified. Sequenced sample: PBMCs or a T cell subset sorted from them (not recorded which). The chain employs TRBV12-3 or TRBV12-4 and TRBJ1-1; a weak D match, TRBD1 (5 bases). The clonotype comes from a man aged 18-30 years who had mild COVID-19 (a few samples of this study predate the infection). Cell type and time point are not known. CDR3 region: CASRLSDRNTEAFF. CDR3 nucleotide sequence: TGTGCCAGCAGACTAAGCGACAGGAACACTGAAGCTTTCTTT.